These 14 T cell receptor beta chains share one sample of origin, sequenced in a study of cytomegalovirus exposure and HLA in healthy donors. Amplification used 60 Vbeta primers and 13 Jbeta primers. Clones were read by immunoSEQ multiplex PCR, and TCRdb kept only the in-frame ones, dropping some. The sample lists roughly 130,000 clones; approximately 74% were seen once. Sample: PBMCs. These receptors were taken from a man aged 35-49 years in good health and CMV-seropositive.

CDR3 amino acids: CASSLYRGRVFAEAFF. CDR3 nucleotide sequence: TGTGCCAGCAGTTTATACAGGGGCCGGGTTTTCGCTGAAGCTTTCTTT. The V and J genes are TRBV27 and TRBJ1-1, with 7 bases matching TRBD1. Germline V gene sequence: CDR1 MNHEY, CDR2 SMNVEV (reference sequence). With V trimmed by 1 base and J by 6 bases, 11 bases remained unmatched. The CDR3 contains 16 residues.

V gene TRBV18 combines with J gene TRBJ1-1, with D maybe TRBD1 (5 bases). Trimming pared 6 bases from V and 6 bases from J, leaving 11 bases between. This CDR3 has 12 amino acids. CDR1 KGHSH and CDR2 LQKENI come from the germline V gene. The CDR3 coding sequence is TGTGCCAGCTCTCGGCAGGGCCCTGAAGCTTTCTTT. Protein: CASSRQGPEAFF.

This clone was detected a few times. The CDR3 nucleotides are TGTGCCAGCACCCAGTGGGGCAGCTCCTACAATGAGCAGTTCTTC. Translating it yields CASTQWGSSYNEQFF. This chain uses TRBV6-1 with TRBJ2-1; tentatively, D is TRBD1 (5 bases). The CDR3 is made up of 15 amino acids. V shed 7 bases and J shed 0 bases, with 13 bases lying between them. Germline-derived CDR1 and CDR2 are MNHNS and SASEGT.

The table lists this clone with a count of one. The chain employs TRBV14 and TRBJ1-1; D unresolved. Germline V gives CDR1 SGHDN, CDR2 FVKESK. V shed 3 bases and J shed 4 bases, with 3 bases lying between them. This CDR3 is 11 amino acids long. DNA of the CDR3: TGTGCCAGCAGCCACGGCACTGAAGCTTTCTTT. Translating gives CASSHGTEAFF.

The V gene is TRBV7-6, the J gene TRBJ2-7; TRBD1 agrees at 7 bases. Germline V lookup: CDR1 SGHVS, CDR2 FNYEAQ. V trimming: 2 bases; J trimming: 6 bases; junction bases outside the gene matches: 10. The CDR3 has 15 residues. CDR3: CASSLRAGGITEQYF. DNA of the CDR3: TGTGCCAGCAGCTTAAGGGCAGGGGGTATCACCGAGCAGTACTTC.

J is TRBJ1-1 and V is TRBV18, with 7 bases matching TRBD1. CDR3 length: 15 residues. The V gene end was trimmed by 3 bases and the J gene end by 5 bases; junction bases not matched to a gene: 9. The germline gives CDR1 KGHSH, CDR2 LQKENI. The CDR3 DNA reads TGTGCCAGCTCACCCACCTCGACAGGGTGGACTGAAGCTTTCTTT. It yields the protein CASSPTSTGWTEAFF. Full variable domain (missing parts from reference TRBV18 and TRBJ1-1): NAGVMQNPRHLVRRRGQEARLRCSPMKGHSHVYWYRQLPEEGLKFMVYLQKENIIDESGMPKERFSAEFPKEGPSILRIQQVVRGDSAAYFCASSPTSTGWTEAFFGQGTRLTVV.

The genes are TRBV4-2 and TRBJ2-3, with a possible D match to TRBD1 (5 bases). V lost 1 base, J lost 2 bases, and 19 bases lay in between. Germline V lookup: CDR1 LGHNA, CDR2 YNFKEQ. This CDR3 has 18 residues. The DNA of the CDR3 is TGTGCCAGCAGCCAAGGGGGCAAGGGTGGTCGGCTCACAGATACGCAGTATTTT. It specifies CASSQGGKGGRLTDTQYF.

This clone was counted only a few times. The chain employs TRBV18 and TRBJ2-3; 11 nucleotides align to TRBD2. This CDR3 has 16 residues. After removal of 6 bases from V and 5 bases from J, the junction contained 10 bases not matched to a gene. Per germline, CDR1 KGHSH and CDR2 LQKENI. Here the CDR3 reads CASSPIAGGPQDTQYF. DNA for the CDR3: TGTGCCAGCTCCCCGATAGCGGGGGGGCCGCAAGATACGCAGTATTTT.

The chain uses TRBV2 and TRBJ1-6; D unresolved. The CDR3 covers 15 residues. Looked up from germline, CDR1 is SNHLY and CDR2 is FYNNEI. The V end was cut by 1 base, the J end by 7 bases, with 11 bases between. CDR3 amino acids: CASSEGVRGNSPLHF. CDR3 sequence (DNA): TGTGCCAGCAGTGAAGGAGTCAGAGGAAATTCACCCCTCCACTTT.

CDR3: CASRSDYEQYF. The CDR3 DNA reads TGTGCCAGCAGGTCAGACTACGAGCAGTACTTC. The chain joins TRBV2 to TRBJ2-5; D gene ambiguous. The end of the DNA is better explained by TRBJ2-7, so the J call may be wrong. Germline V CDR1 and CDR2: SNHLY, FYNNEI. This CDR3 comprises 11 residues.

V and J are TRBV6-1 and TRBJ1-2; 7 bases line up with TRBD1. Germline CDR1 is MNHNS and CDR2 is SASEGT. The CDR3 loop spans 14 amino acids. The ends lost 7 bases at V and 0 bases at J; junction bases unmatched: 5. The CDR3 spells CASTPTGSNYGYTF. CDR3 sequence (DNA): TGTGCCAGCACCCCGACAGGGTCTAACTATGGCTACACCTTC.

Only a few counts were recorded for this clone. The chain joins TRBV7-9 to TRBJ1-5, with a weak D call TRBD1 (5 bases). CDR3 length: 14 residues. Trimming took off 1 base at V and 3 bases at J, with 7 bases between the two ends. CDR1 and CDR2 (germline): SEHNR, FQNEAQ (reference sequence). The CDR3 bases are TGTGCCAGCAGCTTAGAGGGGTTCAATCAGCCCCAGCATTTT. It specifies CASSLEGFNQPQHF.

The chain's CDR3 is CASSPDSEKLFF. CDR3 nucleotides: TGTGCCAGCAGCCCGGACAGCGAAAAACTGTTTTTT. The rearrangement uses TRBV7-9 and TRBJ1-4; D is perhaps TRBD1 (6 bases). This CDR3 has 12 residues. Trimming cost V 5 bases and J 8 bases, with 9 bases left between them. Germline V gene data show CDR1 as SEHNR and CDR2 as FQNEAQ (reference sequence).

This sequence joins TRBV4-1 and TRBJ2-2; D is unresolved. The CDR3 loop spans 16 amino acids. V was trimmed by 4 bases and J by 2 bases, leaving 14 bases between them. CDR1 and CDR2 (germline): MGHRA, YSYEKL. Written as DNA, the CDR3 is TGCGCCAGCAGCCTAAAACTGCCACCAAACACCGGGGAGCTGTTTTTT. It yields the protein CASSLKLPPNTGELFF.